These 30 T cell receptor beta chains were all obtained from the same sample, sequenced in a study of T cells after yellow fever vaccination. TCRdb passed the 5' RACE reads through MiXCR, listing each CDR3 protein once. The table records approximately 600,000 distinct CDR3 sequences, about 12% of them present only once. The source material was PBMCs, sampled on the day of the yellow fever booster vaccination. The origin of the receptors is a man in his thirties or forties who received the YFV17D yellow fever vaccine.

The rearrangement uses TRBV18 and TRBJ2-7, with 8 bases aligning to TRBD1. Germline V CDR1 and CDR2: KGHSH, LQKENI. The CDR3 has 15 amino acids. V was clipped by 1 base and J by 5 bases; unmatched bases: 7. The CDR3 is CASSPRLTGVDEQYF. CDR3 coding DNA: TGTGCCAGCTCACCACGTTTGACAGGGGTTGACGAGCAGTACTTC.

This clonotype was detected only a few times. Its ends do not fully match the called genes, so a read error is possible. The chain links TRBV4-1 to TRBJ2-2; TRBD2 matches 9 bases. The CDR3 spans 15 residues. Looked up from germline, CDR1 is MGHRA and CDR2 is YSYEKL. The CDR3 loop is CASSLRGTSTRELFF. The CDR3 nucleotides are TGCGCCAGCAGCCTCCGAGGGACTAGCACCCGGGAGCTGTTTTTT.

The chain is built from TRBV29-1 and TRBJ2-1; 7 positions agree with TRBD2. Germline V gene sequence: CDR1 SQVTM, CDR2 ANQGSEA. V gave up 2 bases and J gave up 8 bases; unmatched junction bases: 15. This CDR3 spans 16 amino acids. The CDR3 loop is CSVERLAGVFSDEQFF. CDR3 sequence (DNA): TGCAGCGTTGAACGTTTAGCGGGCGTCTTCTCCGATGAGCAGTTCTTC.

The chain carries TRBV9 and TRBJ2-1; D possibly corresponds to TRBD2 (6 bases). V shed 2 bases and J shed 0 bases, with 12 bases lying between them. CDR3 length: 16 residues. CDR1 SGDLS and CDR2 YYNGEE come from the germline V gene. The CDR3 sequence is CASSVGTLSSYNEQFF. In DNA form, the CDR3 reads TGTGCCAGCAGCGTCGGGACTCTGAGCTCCTACAATGAGCAGTTCTTC.

The genes are TRBV3-1 and TRBJ2-3; 7 bases are a match to TRBD2. V lost 4 bases and J lost 0; bases outside the gene matches: 16. The CDR3 totals 19 residues. The germline CDR1 and CDR2 sequences are LGHDT and YNNKEL (reference sequence). This CDR3 reads CASSPITQASGISTDTQYF. The CDR3, as DNA: TGTGCCAGCAGCCCCATCACTCAGGCTAGCGGAATTAGCACAGATACGCAGTATTTT.

This clonotype was seen a handful of times. The V gene is TRBV29-1, the J gene TRBJ2-5, with 11 positions matching TRBD2. Germline V gene lookup returns CDR1 SQVTM and CDR2 ANQGSEA. V trimming: 6 bases; J trimming: 7 bases; junction bases outside the gene matches: 19. This CDR3 is 17 amino acids long. CDR3 bases: TGCAGCGTCTCCCCCGCCTCGGGACTAGCGGTCCCGAGGACCCAGTACTTC. As protein: CSVSPASGLAVPRTQYF.

There are a few counts of this clonotype. V and J are TRBV3-1 and TRBJ2-1; D perhaps matches TRBD1 (6 bases). Trimming took off 4 bases at V and 10 bases at J, with 14 bases between the two ends. The CDR3 totals 13 residues. Germline V lookup: CDR1 LGHDT, CDR2 YNNKEL (reference sequence). For the CDR3, the DNA is TGTGCCAGCAGCCGCACCGGGACACCCGAGCAGTTCTTC. Residues: CASSRTGTPEQFF.

In this sample, this clonotype turned up a few times. The J gene is TRBJ2-1, the V gene TRBV15, with D possibly TRBD2 on 5 matching bases. Trimming removed 5 bases from V and 1 base from J, with 12 bases in between. The CDR3 runs to 15 residues. Per the germline V gene, CDR1 is LNHNV and CDR2 is YYDKDF (reference sequence). The CDR3 DNA is TGTGCCACCAGCGCACAAGCGGTTTCCTACAATGAGCAGTTCTTC. Protein: CATSAQAVSYNEQFF. The full variable domain, with the rest looked up from reference TRBV15 and TRBJ2-1, is DAMVIQNPRYQVTQFGKPVTLSCSQTLNHNVMYWYQQKSSQAPKLLFHYYDKDFNNEADTPDNFQSRRPNTSFCFLDIRSPGLGDTAMYLCATSAQAVSYNEQFFGPGTRLTVL.

This clonotype turned up a few times. The V call is TRBV3-1, the J call TRBJ2-1; maybe TRBD2 (6 bases). This CDR3 has 14 residues. Trimming left V 1 base short and J 5 bases short, with 9 bases between. CDR1 and CDR2 from the germline V gene are LGHDT and YNNKEL (reference sequence). The CDR3 DNA reads TGTGCCAGCAGCCAAGGGCCGGGGGACAATGAGCAGTTCTTC. Its protein product is CASSQGPGDNEQFF.

This chain uses TRBV30 with TRBJ2-1; D gene ambiguous. Germline V lookup: CDR1 GTSNPN, CDR2 SVGIG (reference sequence). The ends were cut back, 4 bases at V and 3 bases at J, with 16 bases in the middle. The CDR3 runs 15 residues. The CDR3 region is CAWNRGGANYNEQFF. DNA for the CDR3: TGTGCCTGGAACAGAGGTGGCGCGAACTACAATGAGCAGTTCTTC.

This chain joins TRBV4-1 and TRBJ2-7; D is possibly TRBD1 (6 bases). V lost 0 bases and J 7 bases, leaving 13 bases between the germline ends. CDR1 and CDR2 (germline): MGHRA, YSYEKL. The CDR3 length is 14 residues. The CDR3: CASSQEGHPREQYF. CDR3 bases: TGCGCCAGCAGCCAAGAGGGACACCCTCGAGAGCAGTACTTC.

The chain joins TRBV29-1 to TRBJ1-3, with D hard to call. V was clipped by 4 bases and J by 5 bases, with 9 bases between them. Germline-derived CDR1 and CDR2 are SQVTM and ANQGSEA. The CDR3 has 12 residues. The CDR3 here is CSVVAARNTIYF. CDR3 in DNA: TGCAGCGTTGTGGCCGCCAGAAACACCATATATTTT. Combining the CDR3 with reference TRBV29-1 and TRBJ1-3 gives the whole variable domain SAVISQKPSRDICQRGTSLTIQCQVDSQVTMMFWYRQQPGQSLTLIATANQGSEATYESGFVIDKFPISRPNLTFSTLTVSNMSPEDSSIYLCSVVAARNTIYFGEGSWLTVV.

This clonotype occurred many times. The chain couples TRBV12-3 or TRBV12-4 to TRBJ2-1, with 8 bases that match TRBD1. This CDR3 has 15 residues. V shed 3 bases, J shed 4 bases, and the junction held 5 bases outside the gene matches. CDR3 in DNA: TGTGCCAGCAGTTTTACCCGACAGGGGTACAATGAGCAGTTCTTC. Amino acid sequence: CASSFTRQGYNEQFF.

A few counts support this clonotype. The CDR3 region has the DNA TGCGCCAGCAGCTTGAGTGAGTTCACTGGAAACACCATATATTTT. Amino acids: CASSLSEFTGNTIYF. The chain carries TRBV5-1 and TRBJ1-3; D remains unclear. This CDR3 region has 15 residues. CDR1 is SGHRS, CDR2 YFSETQ, per germline. V was trimmed by 1 base and J by 2 bases, leaving 10 bases between them.

V and J are TRBV5-5 and TRBJ1-2; tentative D call: TRBD1 (5 bases). Germline assignment: CDR1 SGHKS and CDR2 YYEKEE (reference sequence). V was clipped by 4 bases and J by 8 bases, with 18 bases between them. This CDR3 region has 14 residues. Here the CDR3 DNA reads TGTGCCAGCAGCCCTGGGACCTCGGGGGTCGGCTACACCTTC. Amino acid sequence: CASSPGTSGVGYTF.

This clonotype was seen many times. The chain recombines TRBV9 with TRBJ1-1; TRBD1 matches at 7 bases. This CDR3 is built from 13 residues. The V and J ends lost 2 bases and 6 bases, in that order; junction bases with no gene match: 4. Germline V gene data show CDR1 as SGDLS and CDR2 as YYNGEE. CDR3: CASSVGTASEAFF. CDR3 DNA sequence: TGTGCCAGCAGCGTTGGGACAGCCTCTGAAGCTTTCTTT. Full variable domain (outside the CDR3, taken from reference TRBV9 and TRBJ1-1): DSGVTQTPKHLITATGQRVTLRCSPRSGDLSVYWYQQSLDQGLQFLIQYYNGEERAKGNILERFSAQQFPDLHSELNLSSLELGDSALYFCASSVGTASEAFFGQGTRLTVV.

A few counts support this clonotype. The V and J genes are TRBV30 and TRBJ2-2; 10 positions match TRBD1. This CDR3 region has 15 residues. Germline loops: CDR1 GTSNPN, CDR2 SVGIG (reference sequence). The ends lost 0 bases at V and 6 bases at J; junction bases unmatched: 4. CDR3 in amino acids: CAWSVGTGDPGELFF. The CDR3 bases are TGTGCCTGGAGTGTCGGGACAGGGGATCCCGGGGAGCTGTTTTTT.

This chain joins TRBV12-3 or TRBV12-4 and TRBJ1-1; D gene unclear. CDR3 length: 11 residues. V was clipped by 6 bases and J by 6 bases, with 8 bases between them. The CDR3 spells CASSRAAEAFF. CDR3 DNA sequence: TGTGCCAGCAGCCGAGCCGCTGAAGCTTTCTTT.

This clonotype was seen ten or more times. The rearrangement links TRBV20-1 to TRBJ2-3; D not resolved. From germline, CDR1 is DFQATT and CDR2 SNEGSKA (reference sequence). V shed 6 bases and J shed 6 bases, with 10 bases lying between them. CDR3 size: 11 residues. The CDR3 DNA is TGCAGTGCACCCTTTTTGGATACGCAGTATTTT. Residues: CSAPFLDTQYF.

The chain uses TRBV6-2 or TRBV6-3 and TRBJ1-1, with D uncertain. This CDR3 is built from 14 residues. Germline CDR1 is MNHEY and CDR2 is SVGEGT. Trimming took off 0 bases at V and 3 bases at J, with 8 bases between the two ends. This CDR3 is CASSYSSYYTEAFF. In DNA, the CDR3 is TGTGCCAGCAGTTACTCTAGTTATTACACTGAAGCTTTCTTT.

The rearrangement joins TRBV7-2 to TRBJ2-5, with D hard to call. This CDR3 is built from 12 residues. Trimming shortened V by 6 bases and J by 5 bases, and 10 bases separated the two germline ends. Germline CDR1 and CDR2: SGHTA and FQGNSA. The CDR3 DNA reads TGTGCCAGCAGTTCCGTACGGGAGACCCAGTACTTC. This gives the protein CASSSVRETQYF.

This clonotype has a handful of counts. The chain has TRBV28 and TRBJ2-5; D gene ambiguous. V was trimmed by 3 bases and J by 4 bases, leaving 9 bases between them. Germline CDR1 and CDR2: MDHEN and SYDVKM. The CDR3 is 13 residues long. DNA for the CDR3: TGTGCCAGCAGTTTCAGGCAGCTAGAGACCCAGTACTTC. Translating it yields CASSFRQLETQYF.

This sequence joins TRBV6-2 or TRBV6-3 and TRBJ2-7; 9 bases line up with TRBD1. V was pared by 5 bases and J by 5 bases, with 10 bases of the junction left unmatched. CDR1 and CDR2 (germline): MNHEY, SVGEGT. The CDR3 contains 15 residues. CDR3 sequence reads: CASSDRGGTLHEQYF. Written as DNA, the CDR3 is TGTGCCAGCAGTGACAGGGGGGGGACTCTCCACGAGCAGTACTTC.

The chain couples TRBV7-9 to TRBJ1-6, with 9 bases fitting TRBD1. J was trimmed by 10 bases and V by 1 base; bases with no gene match: 5. This CDR3 is built from 15 residues. The germline V gene has CDR1 SEHNR and CDR2 FQNEAQ (reference sequence). CDR3 DNA: TGTGCCAGCAGCTTAGGGGACAGGGCTTCCTCACCCCTCCACTTT. This sequence encodes CASSLGDRASSPLHF.

This clonotype was counted only a few times. The rearrangement uses TRBV9 and TRBJ2-3, with TRBD1 as a possible D gene (5 bases). This CDR3 is 16 amino acids long. V lost 1 base to trimming and J lost 7 bases, with 19 bases between them. From germline, CDR1 is SGDLS and CDR2 YYNGEE. DNA of the CDR3: TGTGCCAGCAGCGTATCCCCCCAGGGATCGACAAATACGCAGTATTTT. Its translation: CASSVSPQGSTNTQYF. The full variable domain, rest sourced from reference TRBV9 and TRBJ2-3, is DSGVTQTPKHLITATGQRVTLRCSPRSGDLSVYWYQQSLDQGLQFLIQYYNGEERAKGNILERFSAQQFPDLHSELNLSSLELGDSALYFCASSVSPQGSTNTQYFGPGTRLTVL.

In its sample, this clonotype was seen once. The chain employs TRBV5-4 and TRBJ2-5; 9 bases fit TRBD1. The V and J ends lost 3 bases and 4 bases, in that order; junction bases with no gene match: 16. CDR1 and CDR2 from the germline V gene are SGHNT and YYREEE (reference sequence). This CDR3 has 18 amino acids. CDR3 nucleotide sequence: TGTGCCAGCAGCTCAGGGCCACCGGGACAGGGTAGAGGAGAGACCCAGTACTTC. Its translation: CASSSGPPGQGRGETQYF.

V gene TRBV11-2 combines with J gene TRBJ2-1; D may match TRBD1 or TRBD2 (6 bases each). The ends were cut back, 8 bases at V and 0 bases at J, with 14 bases in the middle. Germline CDR1 is SGHAT and CDR2 is FQNNGV. This CDR3 is 15 amino acids long. CDR3 DNA: TGTGCCAGCGGGGGCCGGGGGAGCTCCTACAATGAGCAGTTCTTC. Translation: CASGGRGSSYNEQFF.

This clonotype was recorded a few times. The chain combines TRBV7-2 with TRBJ2-3; the match to TRBD1 covers 8 bases. The CDR3 spans 13 residues. Per germline, CDR1 SGHTA and CDR2 FQGNSA. After removal of 4 bases from V and 10 bases from J, the junction contained 7 bases not matched to a gene. The CDR3: CASSSLPGQAQYF. In nucleotides, the CDR3 is TGTGCCAGCAGCTCTCTCCCGGGACAGGCGCAGTATTTT. Filled out from reference TRBV7-2 and TRBJ2-3, the complete variable domain reads GAGVSQSPSNKVTEKGKDVELRCDPISGHTALYWYRQSLGQGLEFLIYFQGNSAPDKSGLPSDRFSAERTGGSVSTLTIQRTQQEDSAVYLCASSSLPGQAQYFGPGTRLTVL.

The chain uses TRBV6-5 and TRBJ2-7; 10 bases fit TRBD2. CDR1 is MNHEY and CDR2 is SVGAGI in the germline V gene. J was trimmed by 1 base and V by 0 bases; bases with no gene match: 6. The CDR3 runs to 17 residues. The CDR3 protein is CASSYSVAGGISYEQYF. As DNA, the CDR3 is TGTGCCAGCAGTTACTCGGTAGCGGGAGGAATTTCCTACGAGCAGTACTTC.

The DNA for the CDR3 is TGTGCCAGCATGGACCTAGCGAAGAACACCGGGGAGCTGTTTTTT. Translated, it gives CASMDLAKNTGELFF. The chain is built from TRBV19 and TRBJ2-2; TRBD2 is a possible D gene (6 bases). The germline V gene has CDR1 LNHDA and CDR2 SQIVND (reference sequence). V was pared by 9 bases and J by 1 base, with 15 bases between. This CDR3 contains 15 residues.